These 14 T cell receptor beta chains originate from one sample sequenced in a study of T cells after yellow fever vaccination. A single record per CDR3 protein comes from TCRdb applying MiXCR to the 5' RACE reads. In the table there are 500,000 to 700,000 distinct CDR3 sequences, approximately 21% of which are singletons. Specimen: PBMCs, collected 15 days after the yellow fever booster vaccination. Receptors originate from a man aged 30 to 39 who received the YFV17D yellow fever vaccine.

This clonotype was detected only a few times. The chain uses TRBV20-1 and TRBJ1-4, with TRBD1 as a possible D gene (6 bases). CDR1 and CDR2 from the germline V gene are DFQATT and SNEGSKA (reference sequence). The CDR3 loop spans 15 amino acids. The V end was cut by 0 bases, the J end by 6 bases, with 14 bases between. The DNA of the CDR3 is TGCAGTGCTAGAGATGGTCAGGGGTGGGATGAAAAACTGTTTTTT. This translates into CSARDGQGWDEKLFF.

The chain recombines TRBV7-9 with TRBJ2-1; 8 bases agree with TRBD1. J was trimmed by 3 bases and V by 1 base; bases with no gene match: 5. The CDR3 sequence is 16 residues long. Germline lookup yields CDR1 SEHNR and CDR2 FQNEAQ (reference sequence). CDR3: CASSLGAGGDYNEQFF. The CDR3 DNA reads TGTGCCAGCAGCTTAGGAGCAGGGGGCGACTACAATGAGCAGTTCTTC. Combining the CDR3 with reference TRBV7-9 and TRBJ2-1 gives the whole variable domain DTGVSQNPRHKITKRGQNVTFRCDPISEHNRLYWYRQTLGQGPEFLTYFQNEAQLEKSRLLSDRFSAERPKGSFSTLEIQRTEQGDSAMYLCASSLGAGGDYNEQFFGPGTRLTVL.

This rearrangement joins TRBV6-5 to TRBJ1-2; TRBD1 aligns across 7 bases. Germline V gives CDR1 MNHEY, CDR2 SVGAGI. This CDR3 comprises 16 residues. J was trimmed by 4 bases and V by 0 bases; bases with no gene match: 8. CDR3 amino acids: CASSYSLQGRGYGYTF. Written as DNA, the CDR3 is TGTGCCAGCAGTTACTCTCTACAGGGGCGCGGCTATGGCTACACCTTC.

The chain has TRBV5-1 and TRBJ1-4, with D unresolved. CDR3 size: 15 residues. Per germline, CDR1 SGHRS and CDR2 YFSETQ. V gave up 2 bases and J gave up 0 bases, with 8 bases separating them. Here the CDR3 reads CASSFSRATNEKLFF. Here the CDR3 DNA reads TGCGCCAGCAGCTTTAGCAGAGCAACTAATGAAAAACTGTTTTTT.

The J gene is TRBJ2-3, the V gene TRBV20-1, with 8 bases lining up with TRBD2. V lost 6 bases, J lost 2 bases, and 10 bases stayed unmatched. This CDR3 region has 15 residues. Germline V gene sequence: CDR1 DFQATT, CDR2 SNEGSKA (reference sequence). The CDR3 is CSASAVLADTDTQYF. The CDR3 DNA follows: TGCAGTGCCAGTGCCGTACTAGCGGACACAGATACGCAGTATTTT.

The V call is TRBV6-2 or TRBV6-3, the J call TRBJ2-1; the D call may be TRBD1 or TRBD2 (6 bases each). Trimming cost V 7 bases and J 9 bases, with 16 bases left between them. This CDR3 has 13 residues. Germline values: CDR1 MNHEY, CDR2 SVGEGT. The DNA of the CDR3 is TGTGCCAGCATCAAGACTAGAGGGGGTGAGCAGTTCTTC. This sequence encodes CASIKTRGGEQFF.

This chain joins TRBV15 and TRBJ2-1; D perhaps matches TRBD2 (5 bases). The CDR3 loop spans 15 amino acids. V was trimmed by 2 bases and J by 3 bases, leaving 11 bases between them. Germline V gene lookup returns CDR1 LNHNV and CDR2 YYDKDF (reference sequence). The CDR3 region has the DNA TGTGCCACCAGCAGATCGAGTACTAGCTACAATGAGCAGTTCTTC. It specifies CATSRSSTSYNEQFF.

The V gene is TRBV7-9, the J gene TRBJ2-4; D is ambiguous. Germline lookup yields CDR1 SEHNR and CDR2 FQNEAQ (reference sequence). Trimming pared 1 base from V and 12 bases from J, leaving 16 bases between. This CDR3 has 14 amino acids. The CDR3 region has the DNA TGTGCCAGCAGCTTAGGTGACAAAGGAAATAGTCAGTACTTC. Protein product: CASSLGDKGNSQYF.

This clonotype was seen a handful of times. The chain links TRBV6-5 to TRBJ2-7; perhaps TRBD2 as D (5 bases). CDR3 length: 14 residues. Germline CDR1 reads MNHEY; CDR2 reads SVGAGI. V shed 3 bases and J shed 5 bases, with 14 bases lying between them. In DNA, the CDR3 is TGTGCCAGCAGTTATAAGTGGGGAGCTGACGAGCAGTACTTC. Translating it yields CASSYKWGADEQYF.

For the CDR3, the DNA is TGTGCCAGCAGTTACGGGTCCAGCGTCTACAATGAGCAGTTCTTC. Its protein is CASSYGSSVYNEQFF. The chain uses TRBV6-2 or TRBV6-3 and TRBJ2-1; D gene unclear. The CDR3 is made up of 15 amino acids. Trimming removed 2 bases at V and 3 bases at J, with 11 bases between. Germline V lookup: CDR1 MNHEY, CDR2 SVGEGT.

This clonotype has a count of ten or more. In nucleotides, the CDR3 is TGCAGTGCTCAGTCGGTGGACGAGCAGTACTTC. Translating it yields CSAQSVDEQYF. The chain combines TRBV20-1 with TRBJ2-7; D is unclear. Germline CDR1 DFQATT, CDR2 SNEGSKA (reference sequence). Trimming removed 5 bases from V and 5 bases from J, with 10 bases in between. This CDR3 is 11 amino acids long.

This clonotype was recorded a few times. V and J are TRBV7-2 and TRBJ2-1, with 9 positions matching TRBD2. Per germline, CDR1 SGHTA and CDR2 FQGNSA. The CDR3 extends over 15 amino acids. Germline trimming cut 5 bases from V and 9 bases from J; bases unmatched to any gene: 11. The CDR3 sequence: CASSPGGSGRAEQFF. CDR3 in DNA: TGTGCCAGCAGCCCTGGGGGTAGCGGGAGAGCTGAGCAGTTCTTC.

V usage is TRBV24-1 and J usage is TRBJ2-1; D is possibly TRBD2 (6 bases). The V gene lost 5 bases and the J gene lost 10 bases, with 14 bases spanning the gap. The CDR3 totals 13 residues. Germline-derived CDR1 and CDR2 are KGHDR and SFDVKD. The CDR3 spells CATSAPGLPEQFF. The DNA of the CDR3 is TGTGCCACCAGTGCTCCGGGACTCCCGGAGCAGTTCTTC.

This clonotype was seen only a few times. The rearrangement joins TRBV25-1 to TRBJ1-1; D call uncertain. Germline V gene data show CDR1 as MGHDK and CDR2 as SYGVNS. V gave up 1 base and J gave up 10 bases, with 13 bases separating them. The CDR3 is 13 residues long. CDR3 nucleotides: TGTGCCAGCAGTGAATCAAAAGGCGGGCGAGCTTTCTTT. This encodes CASSESKGGRAFF.